One and the same sample provided the 9 T cell receptor beta chains below, sequenced in a study of blood T cell repertoires in COVID-19. Profiled with immunoSEQ multiplex PCR; TCRdb holds only in-frame clones, not every one. Counted here are approximately 160,000 clones, around 84% occurring once; the ten biggest clones make up around 6%. Source material: PBMCs or T cells enriched from blood (not recorded which). These receptors came from a man aged 40-50 years who had recovered from COVID-19.

This clone was seen only a few times. The gene calls are TRBV27 and TRBJ1-3; D may be TRBD1 (6 bases). This CDR3 comprises 13 residues. V shed 3 bases and J shed 10 bases, with 13 bases lying between them. Germline V gives CDR1 MNHEY, CDR2 SMNVEV (reference sequence). In nucleotides, the CDR3 is TGTGCCAGCAGTTTGGGGGCCGGCAGGACCATATATTTT. It is translated as CASSLGAGRTIYF.

The chain employs TRBV5-3 and TRBJ1-5, with 9 bases aligning to TRBD1. TRBV5-3 is given ORF status, its function remaining uncertain. V dropped 4 bases and J dropped 2; count of bases not matched to a gene: 22. The CDR3 sequence is 21 residues long. The CDR3 nucleotides are TGTGCCAGAAGCCCTATCCCGGGACAGGGAATAAGGGCTTCGGGCAATCAGCCCCAGCATTTT. It codes for CARSPIPGQGIRASGNQPQHF.

The gene calls are TRBV10-3 and TRBJ2-5; TRBD1 aligns across 7 bases. Germline V gene sequence: CDR1 ENHRY, CDR2 SYGVKD. CDR3 length equals 14 residues. The V and J ends lost 3 bases and 4 bases, in that order; junction bases with no gene match: 5. The DNA of the CDR3 is TGTGCCATCAGTGATATACAGGGGTTAGAGACCCAGTACTTC. It is translated as CAISDIQGLETQYF.

In its sample, this clone was seen once. The chain links TRBV7-9 to TRBJ1-1; a possible D gene is TRBD1 (5 bases). Trimming cost V 4 bases and J 2 bases, with 11 bases left between them. This CDR3 contains 14 residues. Germline V gene sequence: CDR1 SEHNR, CDR2 FQNEAQ (reference sequence). The DNA for the CDR3 is TGTGCCAGCAGCTCCCAGGGACTAAACACTGAAGCTTTCTTT. Translation gives CASSSQGLNTEAFF.

The CDR3 nucleotides are TGTGCCAGCAGCTTTCTTGGGTCTGGAGCGGGCCAAGAGACCCAGTACTTC. This sequence encodes CASSFLGSGAGQETQYF. The chain carries TRBV5-4 and TRBJ2-5; D perhaps matches TRBD2 (6 bases). V was clipped by 2 bases and J by 1 base, with 18 bases between them. Looked up from germline, CDR1 is SGHNT and CDR2 is YYREEE (reference sequence). The CDR3 length is 17 residues. The variable domain in full, with the rest retrieved from reference TRBV5-4 and TRBJ2-5, is ETGVTQSPTHLIKTRGQQVTLRCSSQSGHNTVSWYQQALGQGPQFIFQYYREEENGRGNFPPRFSGLQFPNYSSELNVNALELDDSALYLCASSFLGSGAGQETQYFGPGTRLLVL.

This rearrangement joins TRBV25-1 to TRBJ1-2; TRBD1 might be the D (5 bases). Trimming removed 2 bases from V and 6 bases from J, with 19 bases in between. The CDR3 is made up of 16 amino acids. CDR1 and CDR2 (germline): MGHDK, SYGVNS. In DNA form, the CDR3 reads TGTGCCAGCAGTGAAGTTGACTTGGGGCCTAAGGATGGCTACACCTTC. Its translation is CASSEVDLGPKDGYTF.

Only one count was recorded for this clone. The rearrangement links TRBV30 to TRBJ2-2; D is ambiguous. With 2 bases removed from V and 0 bases from J, the gap between germline ends came to 7 bases. The CDR3 runs 14 residues. Germline V CDR1 and CDR2: GTSNPN, SVGIG (reference sequence). The CDR3 here is CAWSPTTNTGELFF. CDR3 nucleotides: TGTGCCTGGAGTCCGACAACGAACACCGGGGAGCTGTTTTTT.

The chain joins TRBV2 to TRBJ1-6, with D perhaps TRBD1 (5 bases). The germline CDR1 and CDR2 sequences are SNHLY and FYNNEI. V lost 7 bases, J lost 9 bases, and 13 bases lay in between. The CDR3 is 13 residues long. CDR3 region: CASKPGSTSPLHF. The DNA for the CDR3 is TGTGCCAGCAAGCCAGGGTCTACTTCACCCCTCCACTTT. The variable domain in full, with the rest retrieved from reference TRBV2 and TRBJ1-6, is EPEVTQTPSHQVTQMGQEVILRCVPISNHLYFYWYRQILGQKVEFLVSFYNNEISEKSEIFDDQFSVERPDGSNFTLKIRSTKLEDSAMYFCASKPGSTSPLHFGNGTRLTVT.

The chain uses TRBV3-1 (or the pseudogene TRBV3-2) and TRBJ2-6; no definite D call. The CDR3 has 15 amino acids. V was shortened by 2 bases and J by 4 bases, with 9 bases between the two germline ends. CDR1 and CDR2 (germline): LGHDT, YNNKEL (reference sequence). The CDR3 DNA reads TGTGCCAGCAGCCAACGTCCAGGAGGGGCCAACGTCCTGACTTTC. This gives the protein CASSQRPGGANVLTF.